This T cell receptor beta chain was sequenced in a study of blood T cells in healthy people across ages. The second PCR ran about 6 to 12 cycles with a sample-barcoded 5' primer and J-beta primers. MiXCR, applied by TCRdb to the 5' RACE reads, yields one record per CDR3 protein. The sample has around 1,500,000 distinct CDR3 sequences, 28% seen once; the top ten hold 7.7%. This CDR3 spans 14 amino acids. Germline loops: CDR1 LNHNV, CDR2 YYDKDF (reference sequence). The V end lost 0 bases, the J end lost 7 bases, and 10 bases lay between the germline ends. This clonotype was seen ten or more times. The V gene is TRBV15, the J gene TRBJ1-5, with D unresolved. This receptor was identified in a woman under 40 in good health. The sequencing input was blood. This chain's CDR3 is CATSRDIVGQPQHF. Here the CDR3 DNA reads TGTGCCACCAGCAGAGATATTGTGGGGCAGCCCCAGCATTTT.